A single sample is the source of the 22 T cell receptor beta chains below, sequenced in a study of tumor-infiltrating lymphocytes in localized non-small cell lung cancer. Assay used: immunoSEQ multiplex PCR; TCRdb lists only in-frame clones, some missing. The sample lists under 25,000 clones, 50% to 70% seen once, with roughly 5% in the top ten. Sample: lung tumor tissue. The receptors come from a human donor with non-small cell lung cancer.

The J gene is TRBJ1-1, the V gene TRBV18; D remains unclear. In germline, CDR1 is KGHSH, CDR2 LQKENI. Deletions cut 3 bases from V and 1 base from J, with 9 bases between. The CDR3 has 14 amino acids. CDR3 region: CASSPSQANTEAFF. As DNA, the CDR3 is TGTGCCAGCTCACCTAGCCAGGCGAACACTGAAGCTTTCTTT.

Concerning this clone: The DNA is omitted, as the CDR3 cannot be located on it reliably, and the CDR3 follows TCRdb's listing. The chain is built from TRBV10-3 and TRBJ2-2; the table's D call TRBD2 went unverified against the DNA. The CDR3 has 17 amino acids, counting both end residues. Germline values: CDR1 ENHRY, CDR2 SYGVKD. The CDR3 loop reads CAISEASGSFGAGELFF.

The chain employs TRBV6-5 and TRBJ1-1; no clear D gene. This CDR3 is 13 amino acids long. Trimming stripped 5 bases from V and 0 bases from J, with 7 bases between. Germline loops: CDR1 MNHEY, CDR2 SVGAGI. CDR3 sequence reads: CASSAQMNTEAFF. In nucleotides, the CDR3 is TGTGCCAGCAGTGCACAGATGAACACTGAAGCTTTCTTT.

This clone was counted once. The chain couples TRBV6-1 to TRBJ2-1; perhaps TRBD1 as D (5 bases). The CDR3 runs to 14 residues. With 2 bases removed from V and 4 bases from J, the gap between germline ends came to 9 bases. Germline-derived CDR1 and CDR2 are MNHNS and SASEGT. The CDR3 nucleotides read TGTGCCAGCAGTGAAATCGCAGGGTACAATGAGCAGTTCTTC. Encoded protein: CASSEIAGYNEQFF.

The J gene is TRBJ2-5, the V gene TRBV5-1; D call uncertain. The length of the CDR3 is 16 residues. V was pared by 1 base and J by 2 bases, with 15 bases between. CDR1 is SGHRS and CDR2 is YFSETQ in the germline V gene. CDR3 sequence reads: CASSLSAHGRQETQYF. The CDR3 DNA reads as TGCGCCAGCAGCTTGTCGGCACATGGGCGGCAAGAGACCCAGTACTTC. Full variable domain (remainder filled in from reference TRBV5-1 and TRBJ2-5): KAGVTQTPRYLIKTRGQQVTLSCSPISGHRSVSWYQQTPGQGLQFLFEYFSETQRNKGNFPGRFSGRQFSNSRSEMNVSTLELGDSALYLCASSLSAHGRQETQYFGPGTRLLVL.

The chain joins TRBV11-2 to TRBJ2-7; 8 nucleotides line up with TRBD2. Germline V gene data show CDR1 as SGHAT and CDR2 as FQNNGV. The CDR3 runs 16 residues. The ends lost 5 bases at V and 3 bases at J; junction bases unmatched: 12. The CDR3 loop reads CASSQSSGSGYYEQYF. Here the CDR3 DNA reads TGTGCCAGCAGCCAATCAAGCGGGAGTGGCTACTACGAGCAGTACTTC.

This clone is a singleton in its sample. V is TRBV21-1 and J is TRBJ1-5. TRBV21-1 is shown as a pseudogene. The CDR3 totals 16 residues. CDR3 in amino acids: CASSKGGGEDNQPQHF. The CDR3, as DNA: TGTGCCAGCAGCAAAGGGGGGGGCGAAGACAATCAGCCCCAGCATTTT.

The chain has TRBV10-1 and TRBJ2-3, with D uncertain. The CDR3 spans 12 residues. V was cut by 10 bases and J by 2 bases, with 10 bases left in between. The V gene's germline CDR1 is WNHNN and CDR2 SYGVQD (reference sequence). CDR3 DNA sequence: TGCGCCACCGCCTTGGTCACAGATACGCAGTATTTT. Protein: CATALVTDTQYF.

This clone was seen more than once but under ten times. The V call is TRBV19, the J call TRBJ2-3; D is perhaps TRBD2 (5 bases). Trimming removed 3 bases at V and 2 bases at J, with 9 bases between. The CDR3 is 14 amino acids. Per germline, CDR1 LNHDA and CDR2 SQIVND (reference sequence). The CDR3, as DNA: TGTGCCAGTAGTATGAGGGCAGACACAGATACGCAGTATTTT. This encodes CASSMRADTDTQYF.

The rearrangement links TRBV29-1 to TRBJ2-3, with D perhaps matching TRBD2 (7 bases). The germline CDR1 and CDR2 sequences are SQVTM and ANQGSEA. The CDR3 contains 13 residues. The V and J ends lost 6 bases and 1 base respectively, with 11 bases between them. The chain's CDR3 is CSVRGGRTDTQYF. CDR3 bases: TGCAGCGTGAGGGGGGGCCGCACAGATACGCAGTATTTT.

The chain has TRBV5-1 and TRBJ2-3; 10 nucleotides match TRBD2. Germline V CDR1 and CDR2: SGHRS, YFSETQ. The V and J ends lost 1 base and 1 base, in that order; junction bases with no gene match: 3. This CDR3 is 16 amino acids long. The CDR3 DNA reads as TGCGCCAGCAGCTTGTGGCTAGCGGGAGGCACAGATACGCAGTATTTT. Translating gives CASSLWLAGGTDTQYF.

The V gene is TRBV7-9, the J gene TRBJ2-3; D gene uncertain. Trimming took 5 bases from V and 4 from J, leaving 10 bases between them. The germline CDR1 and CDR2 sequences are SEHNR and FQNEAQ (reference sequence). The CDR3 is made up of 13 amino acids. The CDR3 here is CASSNRAADTQYF. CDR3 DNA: TGTGCCAGCAGCAACCGGGCCGCAGATACGCAGTATTTT. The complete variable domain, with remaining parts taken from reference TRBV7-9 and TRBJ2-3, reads DTGVSQNPRHKITKRGQNVTFRCDPISEHNRLYWYRQTLGQGPEFLTYFQNEAQLEKSRLLSDRFSAERPKGSFSTLEIQRTEQGDSAMYLCASSNRAADTQYFGPGTRLTVL.

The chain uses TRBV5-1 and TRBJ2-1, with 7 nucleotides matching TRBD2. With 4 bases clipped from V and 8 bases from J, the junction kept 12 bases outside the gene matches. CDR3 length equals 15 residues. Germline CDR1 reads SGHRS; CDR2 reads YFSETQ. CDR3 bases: TGCGCCAGCAGCGTGGGAGCGGGAATCTCCGATGAGCAGTTCTTC. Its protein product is CASSVGAGISDEQFF.

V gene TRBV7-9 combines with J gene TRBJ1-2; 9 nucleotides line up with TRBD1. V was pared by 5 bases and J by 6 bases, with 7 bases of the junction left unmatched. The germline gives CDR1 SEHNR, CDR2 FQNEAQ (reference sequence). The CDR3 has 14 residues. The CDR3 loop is CASSQDRGRDGYTF. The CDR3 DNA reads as TGTGCCAGCAGCCAGGACAGGGGAAGGGATGGCTACACCTTC.

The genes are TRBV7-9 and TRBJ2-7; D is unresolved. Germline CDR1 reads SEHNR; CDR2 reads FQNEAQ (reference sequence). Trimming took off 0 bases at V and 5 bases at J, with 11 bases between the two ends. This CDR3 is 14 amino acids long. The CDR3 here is CASSLALGRNEQYF. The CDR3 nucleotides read TGTGCCAGCAGCTTAGCGCTGGGCAGGAACGAGCAGTACTTC.

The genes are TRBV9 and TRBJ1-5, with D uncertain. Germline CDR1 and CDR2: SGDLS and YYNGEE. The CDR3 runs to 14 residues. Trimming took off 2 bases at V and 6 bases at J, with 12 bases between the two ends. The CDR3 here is CASSVWGSGQPQHF. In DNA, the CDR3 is TGTGCCAGCAGCGTCTGGGGAAGCGGTCAGCCCCAGCATTTT.

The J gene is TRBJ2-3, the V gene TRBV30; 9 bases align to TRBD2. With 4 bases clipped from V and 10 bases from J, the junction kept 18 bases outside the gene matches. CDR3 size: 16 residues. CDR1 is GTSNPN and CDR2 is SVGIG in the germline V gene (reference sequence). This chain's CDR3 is CAWTHGSSGAMYAQYF. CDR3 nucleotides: TGTGCCTGGACCCACGGGTCTAGCGGGGCCATGTATGCGCAGTATTTT.

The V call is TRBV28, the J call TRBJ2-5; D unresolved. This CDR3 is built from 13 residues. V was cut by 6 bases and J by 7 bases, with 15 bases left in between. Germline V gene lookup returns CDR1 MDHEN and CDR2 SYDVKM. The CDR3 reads CASRSRVYGTQYF. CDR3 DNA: TGTGCCAGCAGATCAAGGGTGTATGGGACCCAGTACTTC.

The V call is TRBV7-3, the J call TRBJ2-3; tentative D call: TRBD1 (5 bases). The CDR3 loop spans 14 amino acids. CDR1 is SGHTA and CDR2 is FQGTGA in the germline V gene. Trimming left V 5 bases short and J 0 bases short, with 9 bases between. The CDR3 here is CASSPGHSTDTQYF. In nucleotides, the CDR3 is TGTGCCAGCAGCCCTGGACACAGCACAGATACGCAGTATTTT.

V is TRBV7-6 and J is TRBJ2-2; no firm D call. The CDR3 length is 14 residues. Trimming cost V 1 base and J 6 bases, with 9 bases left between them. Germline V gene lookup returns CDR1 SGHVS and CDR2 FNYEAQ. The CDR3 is CASSLDRPPGELFF. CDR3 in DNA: TGTGCCAGCAGCTTAGATAGGCCTCCCGGGGAGCTGTTTTTT.

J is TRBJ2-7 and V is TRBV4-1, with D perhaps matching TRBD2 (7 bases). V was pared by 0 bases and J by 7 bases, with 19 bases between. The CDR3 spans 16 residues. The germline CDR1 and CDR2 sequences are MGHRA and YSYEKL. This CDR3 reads CASSQDWAGALREQYF. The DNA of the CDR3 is TGCGCCAGCAGCCAAGATTGGGCGGGGGCTTTACGGGAGCAGTACTTC.

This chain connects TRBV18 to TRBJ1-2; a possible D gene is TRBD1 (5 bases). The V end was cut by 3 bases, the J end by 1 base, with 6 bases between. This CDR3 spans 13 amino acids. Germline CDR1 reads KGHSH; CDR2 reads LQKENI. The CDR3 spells CASSPQGNYGYTF. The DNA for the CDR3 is TGTGCCAGCTCACCTCAGGGTAACTATGGCTACACCTTC. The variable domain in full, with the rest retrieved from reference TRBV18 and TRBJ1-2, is NAGVMQNPRHLVRRRGQEARLRCSPMKGHSHVYWYRQLPEEGLKFMVYLQKENIIDESGMPKERFSAEFPKEGPSILRIQQVVRGDSAAYFCASSPQGNYGYTFGSGTRLTVV.